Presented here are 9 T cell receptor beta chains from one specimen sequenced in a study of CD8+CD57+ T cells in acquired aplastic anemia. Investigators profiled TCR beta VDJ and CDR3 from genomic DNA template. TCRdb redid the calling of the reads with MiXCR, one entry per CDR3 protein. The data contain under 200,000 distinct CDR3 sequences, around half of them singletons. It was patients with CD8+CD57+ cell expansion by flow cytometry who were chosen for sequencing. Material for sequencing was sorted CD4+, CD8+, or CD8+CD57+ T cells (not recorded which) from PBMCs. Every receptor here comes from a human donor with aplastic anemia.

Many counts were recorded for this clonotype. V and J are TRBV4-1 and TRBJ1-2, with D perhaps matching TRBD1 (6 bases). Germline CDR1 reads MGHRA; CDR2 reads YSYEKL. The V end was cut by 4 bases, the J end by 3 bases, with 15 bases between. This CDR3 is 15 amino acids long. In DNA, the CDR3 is TGCGCCAGCAGCCCCCGTGCAGGGGTGGACTATGGCTACACCTTC. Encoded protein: CASSPRAGVDYGYTF.

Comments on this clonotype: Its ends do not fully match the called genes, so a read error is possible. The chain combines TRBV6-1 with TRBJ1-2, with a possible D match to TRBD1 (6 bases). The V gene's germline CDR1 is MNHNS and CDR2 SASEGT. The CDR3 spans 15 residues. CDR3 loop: CAISETLTGGYGYTF. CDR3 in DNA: TGTGCCATCAGTGAAACGCTGACAGGCGGCTATGGCTACACCTTC.

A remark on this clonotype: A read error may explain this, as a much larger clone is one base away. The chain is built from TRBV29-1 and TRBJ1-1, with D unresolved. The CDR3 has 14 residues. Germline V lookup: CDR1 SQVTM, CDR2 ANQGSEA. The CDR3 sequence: CASTPNSSDAEAFF. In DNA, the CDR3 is TGTGCCAGCACCCCGAACAGTTCAGACGCTGAAGCTTTCTTT. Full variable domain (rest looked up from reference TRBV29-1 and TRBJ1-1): SAVISQKPSRDICQRGTSLTIQCQVDSQVTMMFWYRQQPGQSLTLIATANQGSEATYESGFVIDKFPISRPNLTFSTLTVSNMSPEDSSIYLCASTPNSSDAEAFFGQGTRLTVV.

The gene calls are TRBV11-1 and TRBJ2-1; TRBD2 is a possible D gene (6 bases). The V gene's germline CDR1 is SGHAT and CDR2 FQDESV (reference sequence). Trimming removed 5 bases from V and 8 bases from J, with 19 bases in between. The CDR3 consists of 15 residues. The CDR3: CASSTRGLQGDEQFF. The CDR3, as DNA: TGTGCCAGCAGCACTCGAGGACTACAAGGGGATGAGCAGTTCTTC.

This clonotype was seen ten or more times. The CDR3 protein is CASSAGQGQPQHF. DNA for the CDR3: TGTGCCAGCAGTGCGGGTCAGGGTCAGCCCCAGCATTTT. The chain carries TRBV6-1 and TRBJ1-5, with D perhaps matching TRBD1 (5 bases). The V end was cut by 4 bases, the J end by 6 bases, with 10 bases between. This CDR3 contains 13 residues. The germline V gene has CDR1 MNHNS and CDR2 SASEGT.

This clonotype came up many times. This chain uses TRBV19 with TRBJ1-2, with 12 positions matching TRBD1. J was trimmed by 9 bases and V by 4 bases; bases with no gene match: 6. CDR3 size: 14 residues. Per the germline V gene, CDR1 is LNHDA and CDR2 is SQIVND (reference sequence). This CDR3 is CASSTGTGGLRYTF. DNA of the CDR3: TGTGCCAGTAGTACCGGGACAGGGGGCCTTCGCTACACCTTC.

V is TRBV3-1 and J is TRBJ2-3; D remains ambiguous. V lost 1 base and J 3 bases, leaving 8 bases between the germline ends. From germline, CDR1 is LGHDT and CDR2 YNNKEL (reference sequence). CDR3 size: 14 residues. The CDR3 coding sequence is TGTGCCAGCAGCCAAGGTAGAGTAACAGATACGCAGTATTTT. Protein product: CASSQGRVTDTQYF.

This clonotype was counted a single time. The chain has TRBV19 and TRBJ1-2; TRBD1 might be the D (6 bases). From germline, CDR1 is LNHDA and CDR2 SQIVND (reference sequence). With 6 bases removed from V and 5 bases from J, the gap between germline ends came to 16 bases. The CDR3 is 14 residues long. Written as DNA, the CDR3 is TGTGCCAGTAGGCGCGTGACAGGATCTTATGGCTACACCTTC. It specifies CASRRVTGSYGYTF.

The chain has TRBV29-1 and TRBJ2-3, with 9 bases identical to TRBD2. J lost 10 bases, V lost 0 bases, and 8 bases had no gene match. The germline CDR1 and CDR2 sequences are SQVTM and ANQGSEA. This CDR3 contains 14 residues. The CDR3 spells CSVEEGGGAAAQYF. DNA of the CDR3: TGCAGCGTTGAAGAGGGCGGGGGGGCCGCGGCGCAGTATTTT.